The 9 T cell receptor beta chains reported below all come from one sample, sequenced in a study of OX40 agonist ivuxolimab in advanced cancers. Data came from immunoSEQ multiplex PCR; TCRdb stores just in-frame clones and leaves some out. The sample lists over 60,000 clones, roughly 87% seen once, with about 2% in the top ten. The source was CD4+ or CD8+ T cells sorted from blood, collected in a trial of the OX40 agonist ivuxolimab. The origin of the receptors is an adult with an advanced solid tumor such as melanoma, head and neck, liver or kidney cancer.

V usage is TRBV19 and J usage is TRBJ1-4; the D gene is possibly TRBD1 (5 bases). The CDR3 spans 15 residues. The germline V gene has CDR1 LNHDA and CDR2 SQIVND (reference sequence). Trimming pared 5 bases from V and 4 bases from J, leaving 14 bases between. The CDR3 DNA reads TGTGCCAGTAGTTACGGCTACCAGGGTAATGAAAAACTGTTTTTT. Its translation: CASSYGYQGNEKLFF.

V usage is TRBV28 and J usage is TRBJ1-1; D perhaps matches TRBD1 (6 bases). Per the germline V gene, CDR1 is MDHEN and CDR2 is SYDVKM. Trimming removed 2 bases at V and 3 bases at J, with 10 bases between. This CDR3 has 14 residues. The CDR3 is CASSLGGSDTEAFF. The CDR3 DNA follows: TGTGCCAGCAGTTTAGGGGGCTCGGACACTGAAGCTTTCTTT.

J is TRBJ1-3 and V is TRBV18; TRBD1 matches 8 bases. J gave up 1 base and V 5 bases, and 1 base lay outside the gene matches. Germline CDR1 is KGHSH and CDR2 is LQKENI. The CDR3 has 14 amino acids. The CDR3 loop reads CASSTGGSGNTIYF. CDR3 DNA sequence: TGTGCCAGCTCAACAGGGGGATCTGGAAACACCATATATTTT.

The genes are TRBV10-3 and TRBJ2-5; either TRBD1 or TRBD2 may fit D (5 bases each). Germline values: CDR1 ENHRY, CDR2 SYGVKD. The CDR3 is made up of 16 amino acids. The V end was cut by 2 bases, the J end by 3 bases, with 16 bases between. The CDR3 region has the DNA TGTGCCATCAGTGAGACCCTAGCAGGGCGCGAAGAGACCCAGTACTTC. It specifies CAISETLAGREETQYF.

V usage is TRBV18 and J usage is TRBJ1-2; 8 bases fit TRBD1. Trimming cost V 4 bases and J 3 bases; bases outside gene matches: 10. Germline lookup yields CDR1 KGHSH and CDR2 LQKENI. The CDR3 has 16 amino acids. CDR3 DNA: TGTGCCAGCTCACTAGGAACAGGGGGTCAACACTATGGCTACACCTTC. As protein: CASSLGTGGQHYGYTF.

The gene calls are TRBV30 and TRBJ2-3; possibly TRBD2 for D (6 bases). The CDR3 has 12 residues. Germline loops: CDR1 GTSNPN, CDR2 SVGIG (reference sequence). The germline V and J ends were trimmed by 3 bases and 10 bases, with 14 bases remaining between them. The CDR3 bases are TGTGCCTGGAGCCTAATGGAGGGTGCGCAGTATTTT. It yields the protein CAWSLMEGAQYF. Variable domain in full (rest from reference TRBV30 and TRBJ2-3): SQTIHQWPATLVQPVGSPLSLECTVEGTSNPNLYWYRQAAGRGLQLLFYSVGIGQISSEVPQNLSASRPQDRQFILSSKKLLLSDSGFYLCAWSLMEGAQYFGPGTRLTVL.

The chain joins TRBV19 to TRBJ1-5; perhaps TRBD1 as D (6 bases). V was trimmed by 1 base and J by 6 bases, leaving 16 bases between them. This CDR3 is 16 amino acids long. Germline-derived CDR1 and CDR2 are LNHDA and SQIVND (reference sequence). The CDR3 spells CASSIARQVGSQPQHF. CDR3 nucleotides: TGTGCCAGTAGTATAGCCCGACAGGTCGGGAGTCAGCCCCAGCATTTT.

The CDR3, as DNA: TGCGCCAGCAGCCCAGTGGGCCAAGAGAACACTGAAGCTTTCTTT. Translating gives CASSPVGQENTEAFF. The J gene is TRBJ1-1, the V gene TRBV5-1; D uncertain. The V end lost 4 bases, the J end lost 1 base, and 14 bases lay between the germline ends. The CDR3 runs to 15 residues. Germline CDR1 is SGHRS and CDR2 is YFSETQ.

By frequency in the sample, this clone is medium-sized (0.01 to 0.1%). This rearrangement joins TRBV6-1 to TRBJ2-2; 9 bases are shared with TRBD1. The CDR3 totals 15 residues. CDR1 and CDR2 (germline): MNHNS, SASEGT. The V segment lost 6 bases and the J segment 1 base; nucleotides outside the gene matches: 3. The CDR3 reads CASRPGQGNTGELFF. CDR3 DNA: TGTGCCAGCAGGCCGGGACAGGGGAACACCGGGGAGCTGTTTTTT.